Detailed here is one TCR beta chain. Antigen unknown. The CDR3 is made up of 13 amino acids. Germline CDR1 reads LNHDA; CDR2 reads SQIVND (reference sequence). The germline V and J ends were trimmed by 5 bases and 6 bases, with 11 bases remaining between them. This entry comes from a study of CD4+ T cells in melanoma. Findings and limits, study-wide: Reportedly, melanoma neoantigen-specific CD4+ T cells showed varied differentiation states. CD8+ T cell, macrophage and B cell function reportedly correlated with neoantigen-specific CD4+ T cells.

This table comes from immunoSEQ multiplex PCR, and its TCRdb copy is limited to in-frame clones, with some not included. This table holds roughly 54,000 clones, roughly nine tenths found once. This TCR was sampled from a human donor with melanoma. The chain combines TRBV19 with TRBJ2-1, with unresolved D. The specimen was peripheral blood. The chain's CDR3 is CASSQGRTNEQFF. CDR3 in DNA: TGTGCCAGTAGTCAAGGCAGAACCAATGAGCAGTTCTTC.